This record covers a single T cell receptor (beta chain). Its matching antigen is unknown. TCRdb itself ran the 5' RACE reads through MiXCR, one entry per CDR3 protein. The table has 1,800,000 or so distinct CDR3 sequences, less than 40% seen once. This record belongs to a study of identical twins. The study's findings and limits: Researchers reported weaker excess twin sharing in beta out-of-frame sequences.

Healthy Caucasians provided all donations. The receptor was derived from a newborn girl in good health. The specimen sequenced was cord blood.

The DNA for the CDR3 is TGTGCCAGCAGCTTTTCGAGGAGAAAGACCCAGTACTTC. Its protein product is CASSFSRRKTQYF. The V call is TRBV7-2, the J call TRBJ2-5; D gene ambiguous. The ends were cut back, 3 bases at V and 6 bases at J, with 11 bases in the middle. Germline V gives CDR1 SGHTA, CDR2 FQGNSA. The CDR3 totals 13 residues.